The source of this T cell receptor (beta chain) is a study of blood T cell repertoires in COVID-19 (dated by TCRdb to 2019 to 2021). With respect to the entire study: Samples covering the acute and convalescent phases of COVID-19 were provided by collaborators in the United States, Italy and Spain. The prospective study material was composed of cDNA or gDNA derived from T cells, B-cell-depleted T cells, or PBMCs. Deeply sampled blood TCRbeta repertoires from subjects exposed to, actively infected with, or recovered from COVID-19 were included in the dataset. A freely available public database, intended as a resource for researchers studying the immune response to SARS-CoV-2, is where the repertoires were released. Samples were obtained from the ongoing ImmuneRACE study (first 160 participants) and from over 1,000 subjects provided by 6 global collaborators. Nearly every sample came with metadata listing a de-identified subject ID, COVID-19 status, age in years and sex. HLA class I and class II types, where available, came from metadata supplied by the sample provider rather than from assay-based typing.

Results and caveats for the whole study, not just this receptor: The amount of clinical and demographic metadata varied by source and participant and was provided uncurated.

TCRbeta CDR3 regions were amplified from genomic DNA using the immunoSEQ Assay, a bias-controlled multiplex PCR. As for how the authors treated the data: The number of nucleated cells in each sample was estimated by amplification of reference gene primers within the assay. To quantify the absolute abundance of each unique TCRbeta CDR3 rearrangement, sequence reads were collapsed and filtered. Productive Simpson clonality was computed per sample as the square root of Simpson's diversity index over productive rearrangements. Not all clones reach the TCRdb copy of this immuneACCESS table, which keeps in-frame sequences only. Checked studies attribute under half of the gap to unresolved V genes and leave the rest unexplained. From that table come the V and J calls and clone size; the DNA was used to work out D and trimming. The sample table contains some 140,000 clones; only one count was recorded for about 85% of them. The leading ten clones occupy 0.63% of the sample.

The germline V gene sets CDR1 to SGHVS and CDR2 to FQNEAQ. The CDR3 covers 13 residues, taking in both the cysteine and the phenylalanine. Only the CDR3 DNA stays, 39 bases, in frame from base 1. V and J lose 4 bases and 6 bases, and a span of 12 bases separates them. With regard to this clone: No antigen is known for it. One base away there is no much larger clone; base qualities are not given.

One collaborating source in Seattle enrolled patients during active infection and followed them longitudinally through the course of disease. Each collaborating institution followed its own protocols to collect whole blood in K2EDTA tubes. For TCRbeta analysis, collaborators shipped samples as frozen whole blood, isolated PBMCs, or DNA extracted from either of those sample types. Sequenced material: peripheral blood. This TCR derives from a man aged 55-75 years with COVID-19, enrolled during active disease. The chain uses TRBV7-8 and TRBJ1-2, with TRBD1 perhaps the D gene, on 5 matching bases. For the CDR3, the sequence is CASSSQGFDGYTF. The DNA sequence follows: TGTGCCAGCAGCTCGCAGGGATTCGATGGCTACACCTTC.